This T cell receptor (beta chain) was found in a study of identical twins. Study-level results: Out-of-frame sharing of TCR alpha in monozygotic twins was underestimated by models. Insertions ran lower in abundant cord blood beta clonotypes, though not in memory repertoires.

In regard to this clonotype: The antigen is undetermined.

Germline CDR1 and CDR2: SGHKS and YYEKEE (reference sequence). This CDR3 is built from 15 residues. J gave up 8 bases and V 0 bases, and 3 bases lay outside the gene matches. TCRdb re-derived calls from the 5' RACE reads in MiXCR, one entry per CDR3 protein. The data hold 200,000 to 300,000 distinct CDR3 sequences, with over 9.5% observed a single time. Input material: memory T cells sorted from blood. The sequence came from a middle-aged man in good health. The chain uses TRBV5-5 and TRBJ1-6; 9 bases line up with TRBD1. CDR3 sequence reads: CASSLVDRGDSPLHF. The CDR3 DNA is TGTGCCAGCAGCTTGGTGGACAGGGGCGATTCACCCCTCCACTTT.